The rows below give T cell receptor beta chains drawn from one sample of a study of Graves' ophthalmopathy and Graves' hyperthyroidism. TCRdb used MiXCR to reprocess the multiplex PCR reads, holding one entry per CDR3 protein. The sample holds over 650,000 distinct CDR3 sequences; roughly 41% are singletons and the top ten take over 2.5%. Sequencing used peripheral blood. The receptors were sampled from an adult man with Graves' ophthalmopathy. CDR3s include the opening cysteine and the closing phenylalanine or tryptophan. A D gene is named only where the DNA matches it firmly. The size of a clone is reported for some rows only, either as once, few or many, or as a class for expanded clones.

d_call	clone_size	v_call	j_call	cdr3_aa	cdr3_nt
.	.	TRBV30	TRBJ1-2	CAWSVQSRDYTF	TGTGCCTGGAGTGTACAATCCCGGGACTACACCTTC
.	.	TRBV10-3	TRBJ1-2	CTISSDGSGIRGYTF	TGTACCATCAGCAGCGACGGGTCAGGGATCCGGGGCTACACCTTC
TRBD1	many	TRBV19	TRBJ2-7	CASSIRTGRHEQYF	TGTGCCAGTAGTATCCGGACAGGGCGGCACGAGCAGTACTTC
TRBD1	many	TRBV29-1	TRBJ1-1	CSVATGVGTEAFF	TGCAGCGTTGCTACAGGGGTAGGAACTGAAGCTTTCTTT
TRBD1	many	TRBV12-3/TRBV12-4	TRBJ1-2	CASSFDGQGRGGYTF	TGTGCCAGCAGTTTTGATGGACAGGGGAGAGGTGGCTACACCTTC
.	many	TRBV4-1	TRBJ1-2	CASSQDRGVSYGYTF	TGCGCCAGCAGCCAAGATCGAGGTGTCAGCTATGGCTACACCTTC
.	many	TRBV7-9	TRBJ1-4	CASSLAIAGANEKLFF	TGTGCCAGCAGCTTAGCGATTGCAGGGGCGAATGAAAAACTGTTTTTT
.	many	TRBV29-1	TRBJ1-1	CSVEGYRARNTEAFF	TGCAGCGTTGAAGGGTATCGGGCCAGGAACACTGAAGCTTTCTTT
.	many	TRBV19	TRBJ1-1	CATEDGNTEAFF	TGTGCCACGGAGGACGGGAACACTGAAGCTTTCTTT
TRBD2	many	TRBV7-9	TRBJ2-5	CASSQTAGGRQETQYF	TGTGCCAGCAGTCAAACCGCGGGGGGGAGACAAGAGACCCAGTACTTC
TRBD1	.	TRBV12-3/TRBV12-4	TRBJ1-2	CASRIDRAYGYTF	TGTGCCAGCAGGATAGACAGGGCCTATGGCTACACCTTC
.	many	TRBV12-3/TRBV12-4	TRBJ2-7	CASSPQGPTYEQYF	TGTGCCAGCAGTCCTCAAGGACCGACTTACGAGCAGTACTTC
TRBD1	few	TRBV10-3	TRBJ2-1	CAMQQGALGEQFF	TGTGCCATGCAACAGGGGGCTCTGGGTGAGCAGTTCTTC
TRBD1	.	TRBV10-3	TRBJ2-6	CASSYPRTGLGAGANVLTF	TGTGCCAGCAGTTACCCTAGGACAGGTCTGGGCGCTGGGGCCAACGTCCTGACTTTC
.	few	TRBV27	TRBJ1-4	CASSPGEDGGNEKLFF	TGTGCCAGCAGCCCGGGAGAAGACGGAGGGAATGAAAAACTGTTTTTT
TRBD1	few	TRBV10-3	TRBJ2-7	CASRAGTGAYEQYF	TGTGCCAGCAGGGCCGGGACAGGGGCCTACGAGCAGTACTTC
.	.	TRBV11-3	TRBJ2-7	CASSVVNGRITYEQYF	TGTGCCAGCAGCGTAGTAAACGGACGGATAACCTACGAGCAGTACTTC
.	.	TRBV11-2	TRBJ2-2	CASSLQAGGTGELFF	TGTGCCAGCAGCTTACAAGCGGGCGGGACCGGGGAGCTGTTTTTT
TRBD1	many	TRBV20-1	TRBJ1-2	CSASDPTGTPGYTF	TGCAGTGCTAGTGACCCGACAGGGACGCCTGGCTACACCTTC
TRBD1	.	TRBV20-1	TRBJ2-7	CSARRGTAYEQYF	TGCAGTGCTAGAAGGGGGACAGCCTACGAGCAGTACTTC
.	many	TRBV20-1	TRBJ2-7	CSAPRDLLREQYF	TGCAGTGCGCCAAGGGACCTATTACGAGAGCAGTACTTC
.	few	TRBV30	TRBJ2-7	CAWSSSGYEQYF	TGTGCCTGGAGTTCGTCAGGTTACGAGCAGTACTTC
TRBD2	many	TRBV9	TRBJ2-5	CASSFRTSGVQETQYF	TGTGCCAGCAGCTTCCGGACTAGCGGAGTGCAAGAGACCCAGTACTTC
.	many	TRBV12-3/TRBV12-4	TRBJ1-3	CASSLGGITVGNTIYF	TGTGCCAGCAGTTTGGGAGGGATTACGGTTGGAAACACCATATATTTT
.	many	TRBV5-1	TRBJ2-5	CASRRTAQETQYF	TGCGCCAGCAGGAGGACGGCCCAGGAGACCCAGTACTTC
.	.	TRBV7-8	TRBJ1-3	CASSLGRTGNTIYF	TGTGCCAGCAGCTTGGGTAGAACTGGAAACACCATATATTTT
.	.	TRBV10-3	TRBJ1-1	CAISDPRTEAFF	TGTGCCATCAGTGACCCTCGGACTGAAGCTTTCTTT
.	.	TRBV7-8	TRBJ2-2	CASSQDRGYGELFF	TGTGCCAGCAGCCAAGATAGGGGGTACGGGGAGCTGTTTTTT
TRBD1	many	TRBV7-6	TRBJ2-5	CASSRQTGEETQYF	TGTGCCAGCAGCCGCCAGACAGGGGAAGAGACCCAGTACTTC
TRBD1	.	TRBV25-1	TRBJ2-5	CASSRDRGHETQYF	TGTGCCAGCAGCCGGGACAGGGGACACGAGACCCAGTACTTC
.	many	TRBV10-2	TRBJ1-1	CASIGGADTEAFF	TGCGCCAGCATCGGCGGGGCTGACACTGAAGCTTTCTTT
TRBD1	many	TRBV4-1	TRBJ2-5	CASSQEALDRGETQYF	TGCGCCAGCAGCCAAGAAGCATTGGACAGGGGGGAGACCCAGTACTTC
.	many	TRBV7-9	TRBJ1-2	CASSPDGKRTIYGYTF	TGTGCCAGCAGCCCGGATGGTAAGAGGACCATCTATGGCTACACCTTC
.	.	TRBV20-1	TRBJ1-6	CSARYLRDSPLHF	TGCAGTGCTAGATACTTAAGGGATTCACCCCTCCACTTT
.	.	TRBV15	TRBJ2-5	CATSSADSRETQYF	TGTGCCACCAGCAGTGCCGATTCTAGGGAGACCCAGTACTTC
TRBD1	.	TRBV5-1	TRBJ2-7	CASSLSPGQGAGDEQYF	TGCGCCAGCAGCTTATCTCCGGGACAGGGGGCAGGGGACGAGCAGTACTTC
.	many	TRBV13	TRBJ2-7	CASSLTRSPHSEQYF	TGTGCCAGCAGCCTTACTAGGTCTCCGCATAGCGAGCAGTACTTC
.	.	TRBV19	TRBJ1-3	CASTDLGGSGNTIYF	TGTGCCAGTACCGACCTGGGGGGCTCTGGAAACACCATATATTTT
TRBD1	.	TRBV29-1	TRBJ2-7	CSATGGGYEQYF	TGCAGCGCTACAGGGGGAGGCTACGAGCAGTACTTC
.	many	TRBV29-1	TRBJ1-5	CSVEEQINQPQHF	TGCAGCGTTGAAGAACAAATTAATCAGCCCCAGCATTTT
TRBD2	once	TRBV24-1	TRBJ2-7	CASQVASGTEQYF	TGTGCCAGCCAGGTGGCTAGCGGGACCGAGCAGTACTTC
.	.	TRBV4-3	TRBJ2-7	CASSQDLEQRGEQYF	TGCGCCAGCAGCCAAGATCTAGAACAGCGTGGCGAGCAGTACTTC